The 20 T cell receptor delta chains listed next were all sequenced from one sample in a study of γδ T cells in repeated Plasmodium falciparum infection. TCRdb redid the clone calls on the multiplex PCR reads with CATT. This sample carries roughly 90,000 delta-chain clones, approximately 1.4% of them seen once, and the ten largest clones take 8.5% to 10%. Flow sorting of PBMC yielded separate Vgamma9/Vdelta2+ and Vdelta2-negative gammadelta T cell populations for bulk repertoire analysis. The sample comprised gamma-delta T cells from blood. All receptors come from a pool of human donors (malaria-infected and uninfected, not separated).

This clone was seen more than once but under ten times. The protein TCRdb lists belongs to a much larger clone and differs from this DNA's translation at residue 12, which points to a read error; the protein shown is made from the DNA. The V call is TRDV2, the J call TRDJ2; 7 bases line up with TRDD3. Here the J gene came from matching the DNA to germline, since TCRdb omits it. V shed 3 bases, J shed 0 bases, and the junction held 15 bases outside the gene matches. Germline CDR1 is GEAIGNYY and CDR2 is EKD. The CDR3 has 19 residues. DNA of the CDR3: TGTGCCTGTGACCCTCTAAGTGGGGATAACCCCACTTTGACAGCACAACTCTTCTTT. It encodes CACDPLSGDNPTLTAQLFF.

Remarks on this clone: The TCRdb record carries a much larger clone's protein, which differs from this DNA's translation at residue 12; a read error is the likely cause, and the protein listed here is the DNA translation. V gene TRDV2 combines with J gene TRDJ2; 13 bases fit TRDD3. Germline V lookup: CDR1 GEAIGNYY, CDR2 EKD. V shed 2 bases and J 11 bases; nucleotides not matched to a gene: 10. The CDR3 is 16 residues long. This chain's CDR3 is CACDRLGDTLTEQLFF. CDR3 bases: TGTGCCTGTGACAGACTGGGGGATACGTTGACAGAGCAACTCTTCTTT.

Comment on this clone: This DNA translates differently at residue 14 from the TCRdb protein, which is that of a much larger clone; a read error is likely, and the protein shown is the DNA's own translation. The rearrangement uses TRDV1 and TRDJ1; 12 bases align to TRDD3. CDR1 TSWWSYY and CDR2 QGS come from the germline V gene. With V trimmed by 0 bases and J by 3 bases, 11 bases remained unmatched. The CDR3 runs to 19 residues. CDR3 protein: CALGELWGIRHRHADKLIF. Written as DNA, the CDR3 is TGTGCTCTTGGGGAACTCTGGGGGATACGCCATCGACACGCCGATAAACTCATCTTT.

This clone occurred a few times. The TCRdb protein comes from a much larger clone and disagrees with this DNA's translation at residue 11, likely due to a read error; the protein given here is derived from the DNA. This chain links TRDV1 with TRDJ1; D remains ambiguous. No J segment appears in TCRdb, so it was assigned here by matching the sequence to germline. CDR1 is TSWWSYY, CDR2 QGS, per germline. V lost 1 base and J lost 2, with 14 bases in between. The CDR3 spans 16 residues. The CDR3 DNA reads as TGTGCTCTTGGGGAACCCCGGATCCGTATGACCGATAAACTCATCTTT. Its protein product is CALGEPRIRMTDKLIF.

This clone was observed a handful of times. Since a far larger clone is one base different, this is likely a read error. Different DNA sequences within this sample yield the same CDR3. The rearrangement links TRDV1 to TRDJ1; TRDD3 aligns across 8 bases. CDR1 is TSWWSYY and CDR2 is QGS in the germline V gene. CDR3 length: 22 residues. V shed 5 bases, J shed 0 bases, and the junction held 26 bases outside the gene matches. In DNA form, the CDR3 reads TGTGCTCTTGGGTACCCTGTAGAACGCTTCCTGCGTGGGGGATCTAACACCGATAAACTCATCTTT. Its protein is CALGYPVERFLRGGSNTDKLIF.

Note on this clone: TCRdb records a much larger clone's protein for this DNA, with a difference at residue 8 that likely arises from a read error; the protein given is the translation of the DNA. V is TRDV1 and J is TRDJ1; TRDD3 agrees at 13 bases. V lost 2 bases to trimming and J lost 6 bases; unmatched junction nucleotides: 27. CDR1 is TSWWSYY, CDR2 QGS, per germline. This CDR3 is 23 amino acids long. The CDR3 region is CALGEETPLRLITGGYARHKLIF. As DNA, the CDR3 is TGTGCTCTTGGGGAAGAAACCCCCCTACGACTAATTACTGGGGGATACGCGCGGCATAAACTCATCTTT.

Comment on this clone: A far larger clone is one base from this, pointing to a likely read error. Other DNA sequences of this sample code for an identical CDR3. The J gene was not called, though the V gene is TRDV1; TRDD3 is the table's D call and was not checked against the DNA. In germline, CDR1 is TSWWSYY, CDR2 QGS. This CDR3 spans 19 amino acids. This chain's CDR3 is CALGASPRSGGALTDKLIF. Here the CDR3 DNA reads TGTGCTCTTGGGGCTAGTCCTAGGAGTGGCGGGGCTCTCACCGATAAACTCATCTTC.

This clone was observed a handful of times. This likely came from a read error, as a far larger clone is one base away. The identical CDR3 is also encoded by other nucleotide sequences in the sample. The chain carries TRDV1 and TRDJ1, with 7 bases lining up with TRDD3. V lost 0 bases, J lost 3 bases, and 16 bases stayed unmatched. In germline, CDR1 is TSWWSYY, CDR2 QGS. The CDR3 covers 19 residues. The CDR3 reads CALGELEWSVKGDPDKLIF. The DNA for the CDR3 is TGTGCTCTTGGGGAACTAGAATGGTCTGTTAAGGGGGATCCCGATAAACTCATCTTT.

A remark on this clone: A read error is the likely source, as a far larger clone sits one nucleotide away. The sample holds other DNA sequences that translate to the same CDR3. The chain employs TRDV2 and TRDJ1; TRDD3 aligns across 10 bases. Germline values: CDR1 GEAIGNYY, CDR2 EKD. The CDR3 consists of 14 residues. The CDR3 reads CACDELGDSSKLIF. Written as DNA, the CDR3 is TGCGCCTGTGACGAACTGGGGGATTCGAGTAAACTCATCTTT.

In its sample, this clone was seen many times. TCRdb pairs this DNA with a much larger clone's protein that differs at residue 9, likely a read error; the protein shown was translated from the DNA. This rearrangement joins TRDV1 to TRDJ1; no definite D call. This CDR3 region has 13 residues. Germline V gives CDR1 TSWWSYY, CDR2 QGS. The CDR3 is CALGALTTGKLIF. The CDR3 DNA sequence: TGTGCTCTTGGGGCCCTAACCACCGGTAAACTCATCTTT.

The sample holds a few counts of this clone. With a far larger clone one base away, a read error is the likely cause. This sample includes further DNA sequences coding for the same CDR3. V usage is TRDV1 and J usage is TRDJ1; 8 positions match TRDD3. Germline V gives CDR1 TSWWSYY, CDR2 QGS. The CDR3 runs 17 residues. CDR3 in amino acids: CALKKGSWGKYTDKLIF. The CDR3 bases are TGTGCTCTTAAGAAAGGTAGCTGGGGGAAGTACACTGATAAACTCATCTTT.

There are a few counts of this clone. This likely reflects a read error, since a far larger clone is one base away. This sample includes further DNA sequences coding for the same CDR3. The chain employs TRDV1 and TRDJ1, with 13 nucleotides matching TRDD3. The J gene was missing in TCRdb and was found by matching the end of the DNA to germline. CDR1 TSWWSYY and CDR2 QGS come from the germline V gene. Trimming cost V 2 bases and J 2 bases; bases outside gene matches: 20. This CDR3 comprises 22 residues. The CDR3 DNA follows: TGTGCTCTTGGGGAAGATCGACGCTCCCTGTACTGGGGGATACGCCTTACCGATAAACTCATCTTT. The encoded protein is CALGEDRRSLYWGIRLTDKLIF.

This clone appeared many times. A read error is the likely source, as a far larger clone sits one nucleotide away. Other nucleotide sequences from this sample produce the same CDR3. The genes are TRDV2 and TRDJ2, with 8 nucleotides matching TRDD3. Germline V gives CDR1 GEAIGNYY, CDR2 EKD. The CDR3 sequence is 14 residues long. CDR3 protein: CACDTWGMTAQLFF. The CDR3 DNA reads TGTGCCTGCGACACCTGGGGGATGACAGCACAACTCTTCTTT.

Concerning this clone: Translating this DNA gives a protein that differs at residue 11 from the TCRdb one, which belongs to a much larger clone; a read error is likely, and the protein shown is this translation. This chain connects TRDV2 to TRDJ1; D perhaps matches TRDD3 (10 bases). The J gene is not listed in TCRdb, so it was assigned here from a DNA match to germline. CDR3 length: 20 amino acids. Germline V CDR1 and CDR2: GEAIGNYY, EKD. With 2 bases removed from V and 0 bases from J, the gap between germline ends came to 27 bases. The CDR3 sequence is CACDKPSYWGMERYTDKLIF. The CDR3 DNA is TGTGCCTGTGACAAACCTTCCTACTGGGGGATGGAGAGGTACACCGATAAACTCATCTTT.

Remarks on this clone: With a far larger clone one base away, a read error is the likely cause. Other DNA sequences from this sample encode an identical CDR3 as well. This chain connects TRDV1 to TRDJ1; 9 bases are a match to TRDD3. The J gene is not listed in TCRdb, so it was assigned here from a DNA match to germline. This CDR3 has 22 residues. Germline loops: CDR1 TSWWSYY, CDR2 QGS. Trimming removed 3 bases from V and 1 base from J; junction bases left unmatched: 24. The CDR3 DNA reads TGTGCTCTTGGGGAGCCCGGCCTACCTACGTTCTTGGGGGATAGGGGCACCGATAAACTCATCTTT. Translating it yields CALGEPGLPTFLGDRGTDKLIF.

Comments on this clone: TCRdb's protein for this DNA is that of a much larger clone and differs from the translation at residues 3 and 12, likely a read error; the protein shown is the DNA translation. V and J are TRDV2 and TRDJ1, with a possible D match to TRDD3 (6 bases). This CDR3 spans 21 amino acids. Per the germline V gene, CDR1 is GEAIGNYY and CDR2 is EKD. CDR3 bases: TGTGCCTATGACACCGGAATCTACGCGCTGGGGTCTCAGAGGTACACCGATAAACTCATCTTT. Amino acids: CAYDTGIYALGSQRYTDKLIF.

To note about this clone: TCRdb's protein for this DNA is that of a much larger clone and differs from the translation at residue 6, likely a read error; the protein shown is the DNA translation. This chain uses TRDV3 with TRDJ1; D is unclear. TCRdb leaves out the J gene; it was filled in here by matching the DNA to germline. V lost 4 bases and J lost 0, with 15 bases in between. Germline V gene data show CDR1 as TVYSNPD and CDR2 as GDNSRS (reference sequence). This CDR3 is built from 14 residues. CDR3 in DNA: TGTGCCTCCGTTAAGGCGAGCAACACCGATAAACTCATCTTT. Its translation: CASVKASNTDKLIF.

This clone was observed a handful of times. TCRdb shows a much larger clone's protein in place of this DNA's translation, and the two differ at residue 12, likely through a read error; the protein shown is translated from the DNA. CDR3 amino acids: CACDRSPLHWGTRTDKLIF. The CDR3 DNA reads as TGTGCCTGTGACAGATCCCCATTACACTGGGGGACGCGAACCGATAAACTCATCTTT. The V call is TRDV2, the J call TRDJ1; 9 bases match TRDD3. In the absence of a J gene in TCRdb, the DNA was matched to germline to assign it here. This CDR3 contains 19 residues. Germline V gene sequence: CDR1 GEAIGNYY, CDR2 EKD. The V gene end was trimmed by 2 bases and the J gene end by 2 bases; junction bases not matched to a gene: 17.

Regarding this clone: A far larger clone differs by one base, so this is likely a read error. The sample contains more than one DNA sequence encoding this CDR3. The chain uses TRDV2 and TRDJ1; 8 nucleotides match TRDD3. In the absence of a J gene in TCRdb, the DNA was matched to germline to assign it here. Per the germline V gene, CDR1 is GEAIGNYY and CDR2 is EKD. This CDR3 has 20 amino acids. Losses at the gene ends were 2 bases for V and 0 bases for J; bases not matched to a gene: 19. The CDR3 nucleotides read TGTGCCTGTGACAGGCCCTCCTACGGTCTGGGGGACCCTTACACCGATAAACTCATCTTT. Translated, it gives CACDRPSYGLGDPYTDKLIF.

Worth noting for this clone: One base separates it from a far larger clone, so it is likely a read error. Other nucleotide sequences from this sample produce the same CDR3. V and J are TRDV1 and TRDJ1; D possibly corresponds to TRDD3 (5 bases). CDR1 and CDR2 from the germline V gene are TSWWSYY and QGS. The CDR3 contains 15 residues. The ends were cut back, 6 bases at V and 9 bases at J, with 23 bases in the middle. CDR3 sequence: CALGVLGYLWAQLIF. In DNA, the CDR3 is TGTGCTCTTGGAGTCTTGGGGTACCTGTGGGCACAACTCATCTTT.